These 11 T cell receptor beta chains originate from one sample sequenced in a study of blood T cell repertoires in COVID-19. Using immunoSEQ multiplex PCR, the repertoire was profiled, and TCRdb retains in-frame clones only, with some absent. The top ten clones hold about 0.75% of a sample with around 450,000 clones, about nine tenths of them seen once. Material: PBMCs or T cells enriched from blood (not recorded which). These receptors came from a woman aged 18-30 years who had recovered from COVID-19.

This chain joins TRBV7-2 and TRBJ2-5, with 11 bases that match TRBD1. CDR1 is SGHTA, CDR2 FQGNSA, per germline. The CDR3 has 14 amino acids. J gave up 3 bases and V 4 bases, and 1 base lay outside the gene matches. Written as DNA, the CDR3 is TGTGCCAGCAGCTCGGGACAGGGGGAAGAGACCCAGTACTTC. As protein: CASSSGQGEETQYF.

V usage is TRBV4-1 and J usage is TRBJ2-5; 9 nucleotides match TRBD2. V gave up 1 base and J gave up 5 bases; unmatched junction bases: 8. The CDR3 covers 16 residues. Per the germline V gene, CDR1 is MGHRA and CDR2 is YSYEKL. CDR3 bases: TGCGCCAGCAGCCAAGGAAGGGGGACTAGCTGGGAGACCCAGTACTTC. This encodes CASSQGRGTSWETQYF.

The chain carries TRBV5-6 and TRBJ1-1; D gene uncertain. CDR3 length: 13 residues. V lost 0 bases to trimming and J lost 7 bases, with 10 bases between them. CDR1 and CDR2 (germline): SGHDT, YYEEEE. The CDR3: CASSLEKRIEAFF. CDR3 sequence (DNA): TGTGCCAGCAGCTTGGAGAAGAGGATTGAAGCTTTCTTT.

The rearrangement links TRBV6-5 to TRBJ1-1; TRBD1 might be the D (5 bases). CDR3 length equals 12 residues. V dropped 8 bases and J dropped 5 bases, with 12 bases sitting between them. CDR1 and CDR2 (germline): MNHEY, SVGAGI. The CDR3 nucleotides are TGTGCCAGCCGCTCCGGGGGGACTGAAGCTTTCTTT. Amino acid sequence: CASRSGGTEAFF.

The rearrangement uses TRBV7-8 and TRBJ1-6; no reliable D call. The CDR3 spans 12 residues. Germline V gene data show CDR1 as SGHVS and CDR2 as FQNEAQ. Trimming took off 5 bases at V and 14 bases at J, with 13 bases between the two ends. This CDR3 is CASSVEGRTLHF. CDR3 sequence (DNA): TGTGCCAGCAGCGTAGAAGGGAGGACCCTCCACTTT.

The rearrangement uses TRBV11-3 and TRBJ2-7; 9 bases align to TRBD1. CDR3 size: 15 residues. Unmatched junction bases numbered 4, after V lost 3 bases and J lost 1 base. Germline CDR1 is SGHNT and CDR2 is YENEEA. CDR3 protein: CASSLRGQGSYEQYF. CDR3 coding DNA: TGTGCCAGCAGCTTGCGGGGACAGGGTTCCTACGAGCAGTACTTC.

The V call is TRBV5-1, the J call TRBJ1-2, with D possibly being TRBD1 (6 bases). V was pared by 4 bases and J by 5 bases, with 21 bases between. The CDR3 totals 16 residues. CDR1 SGHRS and CDR2 YFSETQ come from the germline V gene. CDR3 amino acids: CASSADSIPISYGYTF. In nucleotides, the CDR3 is TGCGCCAGCAGCGCGGACAGTATACCCATAAGTTATGGCTACACCTTC.

The V gene is TRBV3-1 (or the pseudogene TRBV3-2), the J gene TRBJ2-3, with TRBD1 matching 8 bases. Germline loops: CDR1 LGHDT, CDR2 YNNKEL (reference sequence). The CDR3 totals 15 residues. Unmatched junction bases numbered 7, after V lost 5 bases and J lost 3 bases. For the CDR3, the DNA is TGTGCCAGCAGCTTTCGGACAGGGATGACAGATACGCAGTATTTT. Translating gives CASSFRTGMTDTQYF.

The rearrangement joins TRBV20-1 to TRBJ2-7; 7 nucleotides match TRBD1. Germline values: CDR1 DFQATT, CDR2 SNEGSKA (reference sequence). This CDR3 region has 11 residues. The ends lost 4 bases at V and 12 bases at J; junction bases unmatched: 9. CDR3: CSATISDRPYF. The CDR3 DNA follows: TGCAGTGCTACCATTTCGGACAGGCCGTACTTC.

This clone was detected a few times. The J gene is TRBJ1-3, the V gene TRBV5-5; 8 bases map to TRBD1. With 0 bases clipped from V and 1 base from J, the junction kept 6 bases outside the gene matches. CDR1 SGHKS and CDR2 YYEKEE come from the germline V gene (reference sequence). The length of the CDR3 is 17 residues. The CDR3, as DNA: TGTGCCAGCAGCTTGGACAGGGGGTTTTCTTCTGGAAACACCATATATTTT. It codes for CASSLDRGFSSGNTIYF.

The count of this clone is one. The J gene is TRBJ2-3, the V gene TRBV20-1; D perhaps matches TRBD1 (6 bases). V lost 6 bases and J 4 bases, leaving 17 bases between the germline ends. The CDR3 runs 14 residues. Germline CDR1 reads DFQATT; CDR2 reads SNEGSKA (reference sequence). This CDR3 reads CSASKSRTADTQYF. The CDR3 DNA reads as TGCAGTGCGAGTAAATCGCGGACAGCAGATACGCAGTATTTT.